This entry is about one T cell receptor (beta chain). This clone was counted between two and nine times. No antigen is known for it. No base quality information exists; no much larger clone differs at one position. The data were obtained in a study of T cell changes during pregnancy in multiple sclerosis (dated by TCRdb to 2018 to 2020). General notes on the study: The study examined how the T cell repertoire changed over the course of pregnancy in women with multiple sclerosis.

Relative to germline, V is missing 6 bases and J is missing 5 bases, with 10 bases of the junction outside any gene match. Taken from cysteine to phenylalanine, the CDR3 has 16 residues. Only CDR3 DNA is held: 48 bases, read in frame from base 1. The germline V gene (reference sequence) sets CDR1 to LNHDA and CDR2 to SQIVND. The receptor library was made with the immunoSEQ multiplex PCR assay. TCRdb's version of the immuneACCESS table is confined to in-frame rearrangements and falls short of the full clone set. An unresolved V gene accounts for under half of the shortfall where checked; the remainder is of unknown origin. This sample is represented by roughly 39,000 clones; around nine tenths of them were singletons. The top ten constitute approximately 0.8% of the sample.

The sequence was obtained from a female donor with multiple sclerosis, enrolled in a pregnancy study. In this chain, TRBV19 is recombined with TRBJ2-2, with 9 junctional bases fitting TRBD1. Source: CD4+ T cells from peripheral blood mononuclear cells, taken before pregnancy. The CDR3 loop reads CASSEGTGRGTGELFF. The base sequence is TGTGCCAGTAGCGAGGGGACAGGGCGAGGAACCGGGGAGCTGTTTTTT. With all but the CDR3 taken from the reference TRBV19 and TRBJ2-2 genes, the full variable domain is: DGGITQSPKYLFRKEGQNVTLSCEQNLNHDAMYWYRQDPGQGLRLIYYSQIVNDFQKGDIAEGYSVSREKKESFPLTVTSAQKNPTAFYLCASSEGTGRGTGELFFGEGSRLTVL.